Sequencing of this T cell receptor (beta chain) was carried out in a study of identical twins. Whole-study findings and limits: Some out-of-frame alpha sequences were shared by twins, and these showed excess low generation probability. Beta out-of-frame twin sharing showed a weaker excess. Cross-sectional statistics, not tracking of the same donors, supported the conclusions.

TCRdb reanalysed the 5' RACE reads using MiXCR and keeps one entry per CDR3 protein. The sample includes 500,000 to 550,000 distinct CDR3 sequences, under 25% of them seen just once. Germline lookup yields CDR1 SQVTM and CDR2 ANQGSEA. CDR3 size: 15 residues. V lost 0 bases and J lost 4, with 13 bases in between. Turning to this clonotype: The antigen is unknown.

These data also featured in a second study, about yellow fever vaccine responses in identical twins.

Sample: CD4+ T cells sorted from blood. V gene TRBV29-1 combines with J gene TRBJ2-1; the D is unclear. The sequence was obtained from a woman aged 18-29 years in good health. CDR3 bases: TGCAGCGTTGAAGATCTGCCAGAAAGTTACAATGAGCAGTTCTTC. Encoded protein: CSVEDLPESYNEQFF.